The rows below give T cell receptor beta chains drawn from one sample of a study of cytomegalovirus exposure and HLA in healthy donors. Libraries were prepared by immunoSEQ multiplex PCR; TCRdb keeps only in-frame clonotypes and omits some of them. Here the sample spans around 69,000 clones, approximately 96% being singletons. Sequencing was performed on PBMCs. These receptors were collected from a woman aged 18-35 years in good health and CMV-seropositive. CDR3s include the opening cysteine and the closing phenylalanine or tryptophan. D genes are given only for firm matches. Only part of the rows carry a size: once, few, many, or a class if the clone is expanded.

TRBD1	TRBV6-5	TRBJ2-7	-	TGTGCCAGCAGTCGATCACCGGGACAGGGGGGGGAGCAGTACTTC	CASSRSPGQGGEQYF
TRBD2	TRBV5-6	TRBJ2-7	-	TGTGCCAGCAGCCCGGGACTAGCGGGAGTTGAGTACGAGCAGTACTTC	CASSPGLAGVEYEQYF
-	TRBV6-5	TRBJ2-5	-	TGTGCCAGCAGTTCTCGGAATGGAGGGAGAGAGACCCAGTACTTC	CASSSRNGGRETQYF
TRBD1	TRBV2	TRBJ1-3	once	TGTGCCAGCAGTCTTGGGACAGCTGGAAACACCATATATTTT	CASSLGTAGNTIYF
TRBD2	TRBV18	TRBJ2-1	-	TGTGCCAGCTCACCGCCGCCGGGCCTAGCGGAGTCCTACATTGAGCAGTTCTTC	CASSPPPGLAESYIEQFF
-	TRBV11-3	TRBJ2-3	-	TGTGCCAGCAGCTTAGGGGGTTTAGCGGCAAGCTTGACAGATACGCAGTATTTT	CASSLGGLAASLTDTQYF
TRBD1	TRBV29-1	TRBJ2-2	-	TGCAGCGTTCTCCAGGGGGTAGGCACCGGGGAGCTGTTTTTT	CSVLQGVGTGELFF
-	TRBV6-6	TRBJ1-1	-	TGTGCCAGCAGTTCGGAGGGTGGGTACACTGAAGCTTTCTTT	CASSSEGGYTEAFF
TRBD1	TRBV5-1	TRBJ1-5	-	TGCGCCAGCAGCAGCGACAGGGGAGGGCCCCAGCATTTT	CASSSDRGGPQHF
-	TRBV6-5	TRBJ1-5	-	TGTGCCAGCAGTCCCCCGGCAGGGCCCCCGCATTTT	CASSPPAGPPHF
-	TRBV28	TRBJ1-4	-	TGTGCCAGCAGTTTGGAGGACGGGATTAATGAAAAACTGTTTTTT	CASSLEDGINEKLFF
TRBD1	TRBV2	TRBJ1-1	-	TGTGCCAGCAGACCGGGACAGGGGGCGCGAACTGAAGCTTTCTTT	CASRPGQGARTEAFF
TRBD1	TRBV11-3	TRBJ1-1	-	TGTGCCAGCAGCTTTAGGACAGGGGGCACTGAAGCTTTCTTT	CASSFRTGGTEAFF
-	TRBV19	TRBJ1-1	-	TGTGCCAGTAGGGACACCCTTGTATTGAACACTGAAGCTTTCTTT	CASRDTLVLNTEAFF
TRBD2	TRBV4-1	TRBJ2-2	-	TGCGCCAGCAGCCGGGACCTAGCGGGAGTCACCGGGGAGCTGTTTTTT	CASSRDLAGVTGELFF
TRBD1	TRBV28	TRBJ2-7	few	TGTGCCAGCAGGCGGACAGGCCAGTCCTACGAGCAGTACTTC	CASRRTGQSYEQYF